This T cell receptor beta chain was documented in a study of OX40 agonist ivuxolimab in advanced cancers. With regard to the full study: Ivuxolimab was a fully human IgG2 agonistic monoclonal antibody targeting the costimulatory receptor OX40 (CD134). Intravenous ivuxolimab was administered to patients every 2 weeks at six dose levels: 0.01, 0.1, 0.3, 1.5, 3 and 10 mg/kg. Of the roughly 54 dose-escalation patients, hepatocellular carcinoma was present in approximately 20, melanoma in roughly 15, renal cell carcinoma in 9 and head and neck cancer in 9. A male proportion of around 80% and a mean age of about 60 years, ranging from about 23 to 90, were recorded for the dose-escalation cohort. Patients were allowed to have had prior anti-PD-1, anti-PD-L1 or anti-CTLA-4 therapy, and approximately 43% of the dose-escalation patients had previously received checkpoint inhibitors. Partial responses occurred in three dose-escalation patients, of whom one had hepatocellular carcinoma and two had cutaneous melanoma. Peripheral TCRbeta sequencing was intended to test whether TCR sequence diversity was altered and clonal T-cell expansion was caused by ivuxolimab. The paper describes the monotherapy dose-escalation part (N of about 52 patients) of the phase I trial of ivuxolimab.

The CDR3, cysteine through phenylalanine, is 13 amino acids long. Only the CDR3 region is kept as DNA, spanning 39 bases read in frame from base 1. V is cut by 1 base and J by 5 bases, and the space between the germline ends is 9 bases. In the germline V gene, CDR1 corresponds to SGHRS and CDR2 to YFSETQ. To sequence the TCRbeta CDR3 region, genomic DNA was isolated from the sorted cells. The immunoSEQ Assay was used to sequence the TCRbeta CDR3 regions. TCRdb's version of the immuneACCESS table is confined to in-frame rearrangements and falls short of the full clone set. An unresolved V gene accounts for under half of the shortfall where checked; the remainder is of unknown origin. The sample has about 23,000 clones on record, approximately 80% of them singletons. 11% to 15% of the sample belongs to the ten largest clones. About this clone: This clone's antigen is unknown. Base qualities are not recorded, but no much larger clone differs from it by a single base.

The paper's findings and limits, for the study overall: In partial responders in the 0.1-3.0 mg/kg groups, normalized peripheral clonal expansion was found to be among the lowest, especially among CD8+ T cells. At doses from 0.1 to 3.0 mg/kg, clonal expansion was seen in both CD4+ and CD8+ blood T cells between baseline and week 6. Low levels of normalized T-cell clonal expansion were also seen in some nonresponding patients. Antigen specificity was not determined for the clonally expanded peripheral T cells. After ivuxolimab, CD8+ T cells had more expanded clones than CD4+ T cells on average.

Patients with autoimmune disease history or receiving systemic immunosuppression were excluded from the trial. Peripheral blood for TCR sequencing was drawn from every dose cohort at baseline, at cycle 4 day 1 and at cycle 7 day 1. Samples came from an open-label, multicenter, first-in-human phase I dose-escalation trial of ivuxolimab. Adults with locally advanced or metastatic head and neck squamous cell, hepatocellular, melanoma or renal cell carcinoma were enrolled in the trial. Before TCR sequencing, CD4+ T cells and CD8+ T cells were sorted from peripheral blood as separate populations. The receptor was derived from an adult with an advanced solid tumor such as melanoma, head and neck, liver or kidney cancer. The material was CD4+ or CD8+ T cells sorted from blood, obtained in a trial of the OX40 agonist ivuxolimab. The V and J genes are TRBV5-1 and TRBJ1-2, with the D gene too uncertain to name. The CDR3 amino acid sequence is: CASSLPDLYGYTF. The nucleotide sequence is TGCGCCAGCAGCTTGCCAGACTTATATGGCTACACCTTC.